These 14 T cell receptor beta chains originate from one sample sequenced in a study of T cell responses to AZD1222 COVID-19 vaccine. TCRdb's copy holds only in-frame clones and misses some; the assay was immunoSEQ multiplex PCR. Of some 170,000 clones detected, more than 80% appear once; the ten largest clones hold less than 3%. The sample in question was peripheral blood, obtained on day 0 of AZD1222 vaccination. The receptors come from an adult in good health.

V and J are TRBV19 and TRBJ2-1, with 8 bases fitting TRBD1. In germline, CDR1 is LNHDA, CDR2 SQIVND (reference sequence). This CDR3 region has 15 residues. The V and J ends lost 7 bases and 3 bases, in that order; junction bases with no gene match: 8. The CDR3 reads CASTPGQAYYNEQFF. The CDR3, as DNA: TGTGCCAGTACCCCGGGACAGGCCTACTACAATGAGCAGTTCTTC.

The genes are TRBV6-6 and TRBJ2-1; D is perhaps TRBD1 (6 bases). With 4 bases removed from V and 4 bases from J, the gap between germline ends came to 14 bases. The germline CDR1 and CDR2 sequences are MNHNY and SVGAGI (reference sequence). The CDR3 is 15 amino acids. The CDR3 nucleotides are TGTGCCAGCAGTTCTCGGGACATGTATTACAATGAGCAGTTCTTC. Translation gives CASSSRDMYYNEQFF.

J is TRBJ1-1 and V is TRBV20-1; D unclear. Trimming cost V 4 bases and J 1 base, with 4 bases left between them. The CDR3 has 11 amino acids. The germline V gene has CDR1 DFQATT and CDR2 SNEGSKA (reference sequence). CDR3 amino acids: CSATRNTEAFF. DNA of the CDR3: TGCAGTGCTACACGGAACACTGAAGCTTTCTTT.

This chain links TRBV2 with TRBJ1-5; maybe TRBD1 (5 bases). CDR3 size: 13 residues. V was pared by 8 bases and J by 6 bases, with 14 bases between. Germline CDR1 reads SNHLY; CDR2 reads FYNNEI. CDR3 region: CASQGGGVQPQHF. The CDR3 nucleotides read TGTGCCAGCCAGGGTGGGGGTGTTCAGCCCCAGCATTTT.

The V and J genes are TRBV11-2 and TRBJ2-7; 14 bases line up with TRBD2. Germline loops: CDR1 SGHAT, CDR2 FQNNGV. The V segment lost 2 bases and the J segment 9 bases; nucleotides outside the gene matches: 12. The CDR3 totals 17 residues. CDR3 amino acids: CASSLSRPGLAGAVQYF. CDR3 DNA: TGTGCCAGCAGCTTATCACGCCCGGGACTAGCGGGAGCTGTGCAGTACTTC.

This sequence joins TRBV7-9 and TRBJ1-2; tentatively, D is TRBD1 (5 bases). This CDR3 region has 16 residues. Germline V gene data show CDR1 as SEHNR and CDR2 as FQNEAQ (reference sequence). Deletions cut 6 bases from V and 6 bases from J, with 23 bases between. CDR3 DNA sequence: TGTGCCAGCAGTTCTAAAATGCAAACAGGTCCCGATGGCTACACCTTC. It specifies CASSSKMQTGPDGYTF.

On this clone itself: This sample also contains other DNA sequences that code for the same CDR3. The chain recombines TRBV9 with TRBJ1-3, with TRBD1 identical over 7 bases. Per germline, CDR1 SGDLS and CDR2 YYNGEE. This CDR3 spans 13 amino acids. The V segment lost 0 bases and the J segment 8 bases; nucleotides outside the gene matches: 2. The DNA of the CDR3 is TGTGCCAGCAGCGTAGGACAGGGTGACACCATATATTTT. Its protein is CASSVGQGDTIYF. The variable domain in full, with the rest retrieved from reference TRBV9 and TRBJ1-3, is DSGVTQTPKHLITATGQRVTLRCSPRSGDLSVYWYQQSLDQGLQFLIQYYNGEERAKGNILERFSAQQFPDLHSELNLSSLELGDSALYFCASSVGQGDTIYFGEGSWLTVV.

The chain couples TRBV6-1 to TRBJ1-5; D is unresolved. The V and J ends lost 0 bases and 2 bases respectively, with 5 bases between them. Germline lookup yields CDR1 MNHNS and CDR2 SASEGT. There are 14 residues in the CDR3. CDR3: CASSEAGGNQPQHF. CDR3 sequence (DNA): TGTGCCAGCAGTGAAGCTGGAGGCAATCAGCCCCAGCATTTT.

This clone turned up a few times. The J gene is TRBJ1-5, the V gene TRBV5-1; D is perhaps TRBD1 (5 bases). The length of the CDR3 is 19 residues. Trimming removed 4 bases from V and 5 bases from J, with 28 bases in between. Germline loops: CDR1 SGHRS, CDR2 YFSETQ. The CDR3 coding sequence is TGCGCCAGCAGCCCTGGCCTTTATTCCCGGGACGGCGGGCATCAGCCCCAGCATTTT. It encodes CASSPGLYSRDGGHQPQHF.

The rearrangement uses TRBV27 and TRBJ2-1; TRBD2 aligns across 11 bases. V dropped 3 bases and J dropped 1; count of bases not matched to a gene: 11. Germline V gene sequence: CDR1 MNHEY, CDR2 SMNVEV (reference sequence). There are 19 residues in the CDR3. For the CDR3, the DNA is TGTGCCAGCAGTTTGCTGCCGTTGACTAGCGGGACGTCCTACAATGAGCAGTTCTTC. This translates into CASSLLPLTSGTSYNEQFF.

The CDR3 coding sequence is TGTGCCAGCAGCTTAGCGGTGGGGAAGGGAGAAAAACTGTTTTTT. Translating it yields CASSLAVGKGEKLFF. The chain employs TRBV7-6 and TRBJ1-4; D is undetermined. V lost 0 bases to trimming and J lost 8 bases, with 13 bases between them. The CDR3 runs to 15 residues. Germline assignment: CDR1 SGHVS and CDR2 FNYEAQ. The full variable domain, completed using reference TRBV7-6 and TRBJ1-4, is GAGVSQSPRYKVTKRGQDVALRCDPISGHVSLYWYRQALGQGPEFLTYFNYEAQQDKSGLPNDRFSAERPEGSISTLTIQRTEQRDSAMYRCASSLAVGKGEKLFFGSGTQLSVL.

This clone was seen a few times. The V call is TRBV30, the J call TRBJ2-3; no firm D call. Deletions cut 2 bases from V and 5 bases from J, with 14 bases between. The germline CDR1 and CDR2 sequences are GTSNPN and SVGIG (reference sequence). The CDR3 runs 14 residues. The CDR3 here is CAWSPNSPRDTQYF. In DNA form, the CDR3 reads TGTGCCTGGAGTCCAAATAGCCCCCGAGATACGCAGTATTTT.

There are a few counts of this clone. This chain connects TRBV4-1 to TRBJ2-2, with D possibly TRBD2 on 5 matching bases. The germline V gene encodes CDR1 MGHRA and CDR2 YSYEKL. With 0 bases removed from V and 4 bases from J, the gap between germline ends came to 9 bases. The CDR3 is 15 amino acids. The CDR3 bases are TGCGCCAGCAGCCAAGAAGGTAGCGCCACCGGGGAGCTGTTTTTT. Translating it yields CASSQEGSATGELFF.

The chain employs TRBV18 and TRBJ1-4; no firm D call. Trimming took off 0 bases at V and 6 bases at J, with 5 bases between the two ends. The length of the CDR3 is 13 residues. Germline V gene data show CDR1 as KGHSH and CDR2 as LQKENI. In DNA form, the CDR3 reads TGTGCCAGCTCACCACCGGGCGATGAAAAACTGTTTTTT. This codes for CASSPPGDEKLFF. The full variable domain, completed using reference TRBV18 and TRBJ1-4, is NAGVMQNPRHLVRRRGQEARLRCSPMKGHSHVYWYRQLPEEGLKFMVYLQKENIIDESGMPKERFSAEFPKEGPSILRIQQVVRGDSAAYFCASSPPGDEKLFFGSGTQLSVL.